This entry describes one T cell receptor beta chain. The CDR3 covers 19 residues. Germline CDR1 is LNHDA and CDR2 is SQIVND (reference sequence). Trimming took 4 bases from V and 3 from J; bases not matched to a gene: 18. As originally analysed: Reference gene primer amplification gave nucleated cell count estimates. The method was immunoSEQ multiplex PCR; TCRdb's version includes in-frame clones alone and lacks a portion of them. The V and J calls and the clone size are those of that table, but D and trimming were determined from the DNA. The sample has 200,000 to 250,000 clones, around 83% seen once. A Seattle source enrolled patients during active infection and followed them longitudinally. This entry comes from a study of blood T cell repertoires in COVID-19. Study at large: T cells, B-cell-depleted T cells, or PBMCs supplied cDNA or gDNA.

The TCR originated in a woman aged 80 or older with COVID-19, enrolled during active disease. The sample taken for sequencing was peripheral blood. The V and J genes are TRBV19 and TRBJ2-7; 10 nucleotides align to TRBD2. The CDR3 spells CASSTAGGPIRSGFYEQYF. CDR3 bases: TGTGCCAGTAGTACAGCGGGAGGGCCGATCCGTTCAGGGTTCTACGAGCAGTACTTC.